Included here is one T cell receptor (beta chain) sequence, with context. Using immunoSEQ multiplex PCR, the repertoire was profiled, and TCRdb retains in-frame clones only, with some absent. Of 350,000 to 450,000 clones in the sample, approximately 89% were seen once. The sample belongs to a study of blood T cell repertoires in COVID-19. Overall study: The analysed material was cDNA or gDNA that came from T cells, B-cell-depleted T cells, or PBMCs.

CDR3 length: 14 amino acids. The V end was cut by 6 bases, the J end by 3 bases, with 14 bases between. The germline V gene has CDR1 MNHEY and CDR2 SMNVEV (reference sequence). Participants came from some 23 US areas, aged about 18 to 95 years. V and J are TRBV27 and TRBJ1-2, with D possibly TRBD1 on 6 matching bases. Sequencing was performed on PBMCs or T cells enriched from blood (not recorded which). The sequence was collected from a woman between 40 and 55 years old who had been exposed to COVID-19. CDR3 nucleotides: TGTGCCAGCAGCTCGAGCGGGGGCGACTATGGCTACACCTTC. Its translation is CASSSSGGDYGYTF.